One sample yielded the 16 T cell receptor beta chains listed below, sequenced in a study of T cell clonality in common variable immunodeficiency. Study results and caveats: Reportedly, TCR beta sequences from common variable immunodeficiency showed fewer deletions and N-nucleotide insertions.

TCRdb's table, derived via immunoSEQ multiplex PCR, lists solely in-frame clones and lacks some. There are around 30,000 clones in the sample, none observed a single time. Their specific antigens are unknown. Sequenced material: peripheral blood mononuclear cells. These receptors all stem from a human donor with common variable immunodeficiency.

As for this clone: The CDR3 goes on 3 residues after the read ends, and that part is filled in from the germline J gene. The chain uses TRBV30 and TRBJ2-5; 10 positions match TRBD1. The V gene's germline CDR1 is GTSNPN and CDR2 SVGIG (reference sequence). CDR3 length: 16 amino acids. V trimming: 0 bases; J trimming: 4 bases; junction bases outside the gene matches: 8. The CDR3 reads CAWSVDRTGGVETQYF. Incomplete CDR3 DNA: TGTGCCTGGAGTGTAGATAGGACAGGGGGTGTAGAGACC.

In its sample, this clone was seen many times. The read halts 3 residues ahead of the CDR3 end, with the missing end drawn from the germline J gene. The rearrangement links TRBV5-1 to TRBJ1-4; D is possibly TRBD1 (6 bases). Germline CDR1 and CDR2: SGHRS and YFSETQ. Trimming took off 3 bases at V and 8 bases at J, with 14 bases between the two ends. The CDR3 loop spans 14 amino acids. CDR3 DNA, as far as it was read: TGCGCCAGCAGCTCTGGACAGAGGGGAGAAAAA. Protein product: CASSSGQRGEK. In full, the CDR3 is CASSSGQRGEKLFF.

The CDR3 region is CASSSAPLAGLTYEQYF. The sequenced CDR3 bases are TGTGCCAGCAGTTCGGCCCCACTAGCGGGGCTAACCTACGAG. The genes are TRBV6-2 or TRBV6-3 and TRBJ2-7, with 10 bases that match TRBD2. The CDR3 is cut off 3 residues early in the read; its end comes from the germline J gene. From germline, CDR1 is MNHEY and CDR2 SVGEGT. This CDR3 is built from 17 residues. Losses at the gene ends were 4 bases for V and 2 bases for J; bases not matched to a gene: 11.

On this clone itself: The read ends 3 residues early relative to the CDR3; the germline J gene fills the gap. This chain links TRBV7-2 with TRBJ1-6, with 7 positions matching TRBD1. Germline V gene sequence: CDR1 SGHTA, CDR2 FQGNSA. After removal of 0 bases from V and 10 bases from J, the junction contained 6 bases not matched to a gene. This CDR3 region has 15 residues. The sequenced CDR3 bases are TGTGCCAGCAGCTTAGCGTTCAGGGACAGATCACCC. It translates to CASSLAFRDRSP. The whole CDR3 protein reads CASSLAFRDRSPLHF.

This clone was detected many times. From the germline J gene comes the end of the CDR3, since the read stops 3 residues before it. V and J are TRBV10-3 and TRBJ1-1; D unresolved. Germline V gives CDR1 ENHRY, CDR2 SYGVKD. Trimming stripped 6 bases from V and 3 bases from J, with 8 bases between. There are 12 residues in the CDR3. The CDR3 is CAISTADTEAFF. Incomplete CDR3 DNA: TGTGCCATCAGCACCGCGGACACTGAA.

The CDR3: CAWRGSTDTQYF. The part of the CDR3 DNA that was read is TGTGCCTGGAGGGGCTCCACAGATACG. The V and J genes are TRBV30 and TRBJ2-3; D is ambiguous. The read ends 3 residues before the CDR3 terminus; that terminus is restored from the germline J gene. Germline CDR1 reads GTSNPN; CDR2 reads SVGIG (reference sequence). V gave up 3 bases and J gave up 2 bases, with 6 bases separating them. This CDR3 has 12 residues.

This clone has a handful of counts. The read gets to within 3 residues of the CDR3 end, and the germline J gene fills in the rest. The rearrangement joins TRBV2 to TRBJ1-5, with 11 bases fitting TRBD1. Germline V gives CDR1 SNHLY, CDR2 FYNNEI. The CDR3 is 15 residues long. V shed 5 bases and J 5 bases; nucleotides not matched to a gene: 5. The sequenced part of the CDR3 DNA is TGTGCCAGCAGTCGGACAGGGGGCGACGATCAGCCC. Its translation: CASSRTGGDDQP. The CDR3 in full is CASSRTGGDDQPQHF.

This clone was counted ten times or more. The DNA ends 3 residues before the CDR3 does, and the rest of the CDR3 is filled in from the germline J gene. The chain recombines TRBV12-3 or TRBV12-4 with TRBJ2-6; D gene uncertain. Deletions cut 2 bases from V and 2 bases from J, with 4 bases between. The CDR3 is 14 residues long. The CDR3 DNA, read in part, is TGTGCCAGCAGTTTAAGGGCTGGGGCCAACGTC. It encodes CASSLRAGANV. The CDR3 in its entirety is CASSLRAGANVLTF.

Notes on this clone: The read ends 3 residues early relative to the CDR3; the germline J gene fills the gap. V is TRBV20-1 and J is TRBJ2-5; 9 positions agree with TRBD1. This CDR3 has 14 amino acids. Trimming at V came to 3 bases and at J to 5 bases, leaving 7 bases not matched to a gene. Germline-derived CDR1 and CDR2 are DFQATT and SNEGSKA (reference sequence). The CDR3: CSARGPGTGETQYF. The DNA read from the CDR3 is TGCAGTGCTAGGGGTCCCGGGACAGGGGAGACC.

This clone was detected a few times. The CDR3 extends 3 residues past the end of the read, so its final part is completed from the germline J gene. The rearrangement uses TRBV7-6 and TRBJ2-2, with 10 bases that match TRBD2. The CDR3 consists of 18 residues. Germline assignment: CDR1 SGHVS and CDR2 FNYEAQ. After removal of 2 bases from V and 4 bases from J, the junction contained 10 bases not matched to a gene. The CDR3 DNA, read in part, is TGTGCCAGCAGCTTATTGCCCCCAGCGGGGGGGACCACCGGGGAG. It is translated as CASSLLPPAGGTTGE. The whole CDR3 sequence is CASSLLPPAGGTTGELFF.

With regard to this clone: Read data end 3 residues before the CDR3 end; the end is taken from the germline J gene. The chain is built from TRBV30 and TRBJ1-1; D may be TRBD1 (5 bases). Germline V lookup: CDR1 GTSNPN, CDR2 SVGIG (reference sequence). The CDR3 has 14 amino acids. Trimming left V 0 bases short and J 5 bases short, with 13 bases between. CDR3 DNA (partial): TGTGCCTGGAGTGTAGGTACAGGTAGGACTGAA. It specifies CAWSVGTGRTE. The full CDR3 protein is CAWSVGTGRTEAFF. The variable domain in full, completed from reference TRBV30 and TRBJ1-1, reads SQTIHQWPATLVQPVGSPLSLECTVEGTSNPNLYWYRQAAGRGLQLLFYSVGIGQISSEVPQNLSASRPQDRQFILSSKKLLLSDSGFYLCAWSVGTGRTEAFFGQGTRLTVV.

This clone appeared a few times. The read gets to within 3 residues of the CDR3 end, and the germline J gene fills in the rest. The rearrangement links TRBV20-1 to TRBJ2-5, with D perhaps TRBD1 (5 bases). The CDR3 extends over 14 amino acids. V lost 3 bases to trimming and J lost 4 bases, with 15 bases between them. Looked up from germline, CDR1 is DFQATT and CDR2 is SNEGSKA (reference sequence). CDR3: CSASTRLGLETQYF. CDR3 DNA (partial): TGCAGTGCTAGTACCAGATTGGGGCTAGAGACC.

This clone was seen repeatedly, ten times or more. The read finishes 3 residues shy of the CDR3 end, and the germline J gene is used to complete it. The V gene is TRBV20-1, the J gene TRBJ1-5, with TRBD1 as a possible D gene (6 bases). CDR1 is DFQATT and CDR2 is SNEGSKA in the germline V gene (reference sequence). Deletions cut 6 bases from V and 5 bases from J, with 20 bases between. The CDR3 contains 15 residues. The sequenced part of the CDR3 DNA is TGCAGTGCCATCGACGCGAGACAGGCTTATCAGCCC. Translation gives CSAIDARQAYQP. The CDR3, in full, reads CSAIDARQAYQPQHF.

As concerns this clone: The read is 3 residues too short to cover the CDR3 end, so that end is filled in from the germline J gene. The rearrangement links TRBV11-3 to TRBJ2-7, with TRBD1 matching 7 bases. CDR1 and CDR2 from the germline V gene are SGHNT and YENEEA. The CDR3 has 15 amino acids. Trimming cost V 5 bases and J 1 base; bases outside gene matches: 8. CDR3 DNA (partial): TGTGCCAGCAGCCGTGGACAGGTATCGTCCTACGAG. Encoded protein: CASSRGQVSSYE. The full-length CDR3 reads as CASSRGQVSSYEQYF. Using reference TRBV11-3 and TRBJ2-7 for the parts outside the CDR3, the full variable domain is EAGVVQSPRYKIIEKKQPVAFWCNPISGHNTLYWYLQNLGQGPELLIRYENEEAVDDSQLPKDRFSAERLKGVDSTLKIQPAELGDSAVYLCASSRGQVSSYEQYFGPGTRLTVT.

This clone showed up many times. The read falls 3 residues short of the CDR3 end, and the missing part is taken from the germline J gene. The chain uses TRBV5-1 and TRBJ1-4, with 7 bases lining up with TRBD1. This CDR3 contains 16 residues. With V trimmed by 0 bases and J by 0 bases, 2 bases remained unmatched. Germline lookup yields CDR1 SGHRS and CDR2 YFSETQ. The chain's CDR3 is CASSLGTGATNEKLFF. The sequenced CDR3 bases are TGCGCCAGCAGCTTGGGGACAGGAGCAACTAATGAAAAA.

With respect to this clone: The CDR3 goes on 3 residues after the read ends, and that part is filled in from the germline J gene. The chain links TRBV6-1 to TRBJ2-7, with 9 bases matching TRBD2. The CDR3 runs to 16 residues. Germline V gene data show CDR1 as MNHNS and CDR2 as SASEGT. J lost 2 bases, V lost 5 bases, and 10 bases had no gene match. CDR3 amino acids: CASSQGPSGDTYEQYF. The CDR3 bases that were read are TGTGCCAGCAGTCAAGGTCCTAGCGGGGATACCTACGAG.